The following is a T cell receptor beta chain sequence with its context. CDR3 length equals 14 residues. V gave up 5 bases and J gave up 1 base, with 11 bases separating them. Looked up from germline, CDR1 is KGHSH and CDR2 is LQKENI. This table comes from immunoSEQ multiplex PCR, and its TCRdb copy is limited to in-frame clones, with some not included. The profile covers about 100,000 clones, with around 95% appearing a single time and 0.3% to 0.35% taken by the ten largest. The record originates from a study of technical replicates of blood from a handful of donors. The receptor's source is a human donor in good health. The chain links TRBV18 to TRBJ1-1; D unclear. The sequenced sample was T cells isolated from PBMCs. The chain's CDR3 is CASSSVPGNTEAFF. CDR3 bases: TGTGCCAGCTCATCAGTTCCAGGGAACACTGAAGCTTTCTTT.